These 8 T cell receptor beta chains were sequenced from one sample in a study of blood T cell repertoires in COVID-19. Libraries were prepared by immunoSEQ multiplex PCR; TCRdb keeps only in-frame clonotypes and omits some of them. The table includes fewer than 120,000 clones, roughly 80% detected once. Sequencing was carried out using peripheral blood. These receptors were collected from a woman aged 55-69 years with acute or convalescent COVID-19.

The chain combines TRBV5-5 with TRBJ1-5; no reliable D call. The CDR3 extends over 14 amino acids. V was pared by 0 bases and J by 5 bases, with 9 bases between. CDR1 and CDR2 from the germline V gene are SGHKS and YYEKEE (reference sequence). In DNA, the CDR3 is TGTGCCAGCAGCTTGGGGCAGACTTATCAGCCCCAGCATTTT. Its protein is CASSLGQTYQPQHF.

V usage is TRBV29-1 and J usage is TRBJ1-2; D is uncertain. CDR1 is SQVTM, CDR2 ANQGSEA, per germline. The CDR3 is 13 amino acids. V was pared by 0 bases and J by 5 bases, with 10 bases between. CDR3 in DNA: TGCAGCGTTGAAGATGGTGACATTTATGGCTACACCTTC. Translation gives CSVEDGDIYGYTF.

The V call is TRBV7-8, the J call TRBJ1-1; possibly TRBD1 for D (6 bases). This CDR3 has 12 amino acids. Per germline, CDR1 SGHVS and CDR2 FQNEAQ. V was clipped by 5 bases and J by 6 bases, with 10 bases between them. The CDR3 here is CASSPRTAEAFF. As DNA, the CDR3 is TGTGCCAGCAGCCCAAGGACAGCTGAAGCTTTCTTT.

This clone was seen only once. This chain connects TRBV4-3 to TRBJ1-5; D not resolved. V was shortened by 6 bases and J by 0 bases, with 12 bases between the two germline ends. Germline CDR1 and CDR2: LGHNA and YSLEER. This CDR3 has 15 residues. The CDR3: CASSPQIFSNQPQHF. In DNA, the CDR3 is TGCGCCAGCAGTCCACAGATCTTTAGCAATCAGCCCCAGCATTTT.

V is TRBV7-9 and J is TRBJ1-4; D not certain. The CDR3 is made up of 15 amino acids. Looked up from germline, CDR1 is SEHNR and CDR2 is FQNEAQ (reference sequence). Trimming pared 2 bases from V and 6 bases from J, leaving 13 bases between. The chain's CDR3 is CASSLLPGVDEKLFF. The CDR3 DNA sequence: TGTGCCAGCAGCTTACTCCCCGGGGTCGATGAAAAACTGTTTTTT.

The chain employs TRBV2 and TRBJ2-5, with 10 bases fitting TRBD2. Germline V gene sequence: CDR1 SNHLY, CDR2 FYNNEI. The CDR3 is 14 residues long. V trimming: 10 bases; J trimming: 5 bases; junction bases outside the gene matches: 10. CDR3 DNA: TGTGCCAACGCTAAGCGGGGGGGCCGGGAGACCCAGTACTTC. This encodes CANAKRGGRETQYF.

The table lists this clone with a few counts. The rearrangement joins TRBV14 to TRBJ1-4; the D gene is possibly TRBD1 (6 bases). The germline V gene has CDR1 SGHDN and CDR2 FVKESK. There are 16 residues in the CDR3. Trimming took 3 bases from V and 8 from J, leaving 19 bases between them. CDR3 bases: TGTGCCAGCAGCCAGGTACCCGGGACATTCGAAGAAAAACTGTTTTTT. Protein: CASSQVPGTFEEKLFF.

The chain employs TRBV3-1 (or the pseudogene TRBV3-2) and TRBJ2-2, with no clear D. In germline, CDR1 is LGHDT, CDR2 YNNKEL (reference sequence). This CDR3 region has 14 residues. Trimming took 3 bases from V and 6 from J, leaving 11 bases between them. CDR3 DNA sequence: TGTGCCAGCAGCCACCTAGACGGAGCCGGGGAGCTGTTTTTT. It yields the protein CASSHLDGAGELFF.